The 16 T cell receptor beta chains below come from one sample, sequenced in a study of T cells in narcolepsy. The assay was immunoSEQ multiplex PCR, and TCRdb's table has in-frame clones only and misses some. Altogether over 25,000 clones are present, 79% being singletons, with the ten largest covering roughly 6.8%. The specimen sequenced was memory (CD45RA-) CD4+ T cells from blood. These receptors originate from a human donor in good health.

The chain couples TRBV6-5 to TRBJ2-7; 10 bases are a match to TRBD2. Germline assignment: CDR1 MNHEY and CDR2 SVGAGI. Unmatched junction bases numbered 4, after V lost 6 bases and J lost 11 bases. The CDR3 contains 11 residues. The CDR3 DNA reads as TGTGCCAGCAGACTAGGGACTAGCGAGTACTTC. As protein: CASRLGTSEYF.

The chain couples TRBV5-1 to TRBJ2-5; D is perhaps TRBD2 (5 bases). This CDR3 spans 17 amino acids. Germline V gene data show CDR1 as SGHRS and CDR2 as YFSETQ. V was clipped by 4 bases and J by 1 base, with 20 bases between them. The CDR3 sequence: CASSVNGVGSTQETQYF. CDR3 in DNA: TGCGCCAGCAGCGTCAATGGGGTGGGGAGCACCCAAGAGACCCAGTACTTC.

The V gene is TRBV6-6, the J gene TRBJ2-7; possible D gene TRBD1, 5 bases. The CDR3 extends over 12 amino acids. CDR1 is MNHNY and CDR2 is SVGAGI in the germline V gene (reference sequence). V was clipped by 7 bases and J by 0 bases, with 7 bases between them. The CDR3: CASTRASYEQYF. DNA of the CDR3: TGTGCCAGCACCAGGGCCTCCTACGAGCAGTACTTC.

This chain connects TRBV7-9 to TRBJ2-2, with a weak D call TRBD2 (6 bases). CDR1 is SEHNR and CDR2 is FQNEAQ in the germline V gene (reference sequence). Trimming shortened V by 1 base and J by 0 bases, and 12 bases separated the two germline ends. CDR3 length equals 17 residues. The CDR3 DNA sequence: TGTGCCAGCAGCTTAGGGTCCGGCGGGGCGAACACCGGGGAGCTGTTTTTT. This translates into CASSLGSGGANTGELFF.

The J gene is TRBJ2-1, the V gene TRBV15; tentative D call: TRBD2 (6 bases). Looked up from germline, CDR1 is LNHNV and CDR2 is YYDKDF (reference sequence). The V end lost 3 bases, the J end lost 5 bases, and 14 bases lay between the germline ends. The CDR3 covers 15 residues. CDR3 DNA sequence: TGTGCCACCAGCAGCCACGGTGGCGGGGACAATGAGCAGTTCTTC. Its translation is CATSSHGGGDNEQFF.

The chain has TRBV28 and TRBJ2-2; TRBD1 might be the D (6 bases). Germline V lookup: CDR1 MDHEN, CDR2 SYDVKM. The CDR3 totals 13 residues. Trimming cost V 6 bases and J 7 bases, with 12 bases left between them. The CDR3 region is CASRGHGRGELFF. The CDR3 DNA reads TGTGCCAGCAGGGGACACGGGCGCGGGGAGCTGTTTTTT.

The genes are TRBV7-9 and TRBJ2-5, with 7 bases matching TRBD1. After removal of 4 bases from V and 3 bases from J, the junction contained 11 bases not matched to a gene. The germline CDR1 and CDR2 sequences are SEHNR and FQNEAQ (reference sequence). This CDR3 spans 16 amino acids. This CDR3 reads CASSSRQGTWEETQYF. Here the CDR3 DNA reads TGTGCCAGCAGCTCTCGACAGGGTACTTGGGAAGAGACCCAGTACTTC.

This sequence joins TRBV5-6 and TRBJ2-7, with 8 bases aligning to TRBD2. V gave up 5 bases and J gave up 6 bases; unmatched junction bases: 10. Germline lookup yields CDR1 SGHDT and CDR2 YYEEEE. This CDR3 contains 14 residues. The CDR3 loop reads CASSTQAGAGEQYF. The CDR3 DNA reads TGTGCCAGCAGTACCCAAGCGGGAGCAGGCGAGCAGTACTTC.

The J gene is TRBJ1-2, the V gene TRBV5-5; possible D gene TRBD1, 5 bases. The germline V gene has CDR1 SGHKS and CDR2 YYEKEE (reference sequence). Trimming took off 4 bases at V and 0 bases at J, with 10 bases between the two ends. The CDR3 length is 14 residues. The CDR3 sequence: CASSTDSSNYGYTF. CDR3 bases: TGTGCCAGCAGCACCGACAGTTCTAACTATGGCTACACCTTC.

The chain recombines TRBV6-1 with TRBJ1-1, with TRBD1 matching 7 bases. The germline gives CDR1 MNHNS, CDR2 SASEGT. With 6 bases clipped from V and 5 bases from J, the junction kept 6 bases outside the gene matches. The CDR3 has 13 residues. CDR3: CASSRTRGTEAFF. Here the CDR3 DNA reads TGTGCCAGCAGCCGCACCAGGGGGACTGAAGCTTTCTTT.

The J gene is TRBJ1-1, the V gene TRBV28, with 10 bases identical to TRBD1. Per germline, CDR1 MDHEN and CDR2 SYDVKM. The junction had 11 bases not matched to a gene; V was cut back by 6 bases and J by 4 bases. This CDR3 region has 16 residues. The CDR3 protein is CASSTPGQGRPTEAFF. The CDR3 nucleotides read TGTGCCAGCAGCACTCCGGGACAGGGGCGCCCCACTGAAGCTTTCTTT.

The chain couples TRBV19 to TRBJ2-2; D possibly corresponds to TRBD1 (6 bases). This CDR3 region has 16 residues. V was pared by 3 bases and J by 3 bases, with 14 bases between. From germline, CDR1 is LNHDA and CDR2 SQIVND (reference sequence). CDR3 in DNA: TGTGCCAGTAGTATTAGAGGCAGGGGCTACACCGGGGAGCTGTTTTTT. Translated, it gives CASSIRGRGYTGELFF.

CDR3 protein: CASRLGAGTDTQYF. The CDR3 DNA reads TGTGCCAGCAGACTCGGGGCAGGGACAGATACGCAGTATTTT. The rearrangement uses TRBV28 and TRBJ2-3; either TRBD1 or TRBD2 may fit D (5 bases each). The germline V gene has CDR1 MDHEN and CDR2 SYDVKM. CDR3 length: 14 residues. V was clipped by 6 bases and J by 3 bases, with 13 bases between them.

J is TRBJ2-1 and V is TRBV2; 13 nucleotides agree with TRBD2. J gave up 2 bases and V 11 bases, and 3 bases lay outside the gene matches. From germline, CDR1 is SNHLY and CDR2 FYNNEI. The CDR3 length is 14 residues. CDR3 nucleotide sequence: TGTGCCGGGGGACTAGCGGGGACCTACAATGAGCAGTTCTTC. This codes for CAGGLAGTYNEQFF.

The V gene is TRBV7-8, the J gene TRBJ2-2; D is undetermined. Germline assignment: CDR1 SGHVS and CDR2 FQNEAQ. The ends were cut back, 1 base at V and 6 bases at J, with 9 bases in the middle. CDR3 length: 14 residues. CDR3 in amino acids: CASSLGGSPGELFF. CDR3 sequence (DNA): TGTGCCAGCAGCTTAGGAGGTTCACCCGGGGAGCTGTTTTTT. The whole variable domain, remainder taken from reference TRBV7-8 and TRBJ2-2, is GAGVSQSPRYKVAKRGQDVALRCDPISGHVSLFWYQQALGQGPEFLTYFQNEAQLDKSGLPSDRFFAERPEGSVSTLKIQRTQQEDSAVYLCASSLGGSPGELFFGEGSRLTVL.

The rearrangement joins TRBV19 to TRBJ1-5; 9 bases align to TRBD1. J was trimmed by 1 base and V by 6 bases; bases with no gene match: 7. The CDR3 consists of 16 residues. Germline CDR1 LNHDA, CDR2 SQIVND (reference sequence). The CDR3 coding sequence is TGTGCCAGTAGACCACAGGGGGCCTTAAGCAATCAGCCCCAGCATTTT. It encodes CASRPQGALSNQPQHF.